The next 31 T cell receptor beta chains were all read from a single sample in a study of cytomegalovirus exposure and HLA in healthy donors. Libraries were prepared by immunoSEQ multiplex PCR; TCRdb keeps only in-frame clonotypes and omits some of them. The table shows 82,000 or so clones, with 90% to 95% occurring only once. The sample taken for sequencing was PBMCs. All receptors derive from a man aged 18 to 29 in good health and CMV-seronegative.

The chain has TRBV11-2 and TRBJ2-1; 7 bases map to TRBD2. Germline CDR1 is SGHAT and CDR2 is FQNNGV. Losses at the gene ends were 6 bases for V and 3 bases for J; bases not matched to a gene: 8. The CDR3 consists of 15 residues. CDR3 residues: CASSLTSDYYNEQFF. For the CDR3, the DNA is TGTGCCAGCAGTCTCACTAGCGACTACTACAATGAGCAGTTCTTC.

This sequence joins TRBV18 and TRBJ2-3, with TRBD2 matching over 8 bases. The CDR3 consists of 14 residues. The trim removed 4 bases at V and 3 bases at J, leaving 3 bases unmatched. Germline V gene lookup returns CDR1 KGHSH and CDR2 LQKENI. CDR3 DNA sequence: TGTGCCAGCTCACTGACTAGCGAGACAGATACGCAGTATTTT. It specifies CASSLTSETDTQYF.

The chain has TRBV5-1 and TRBJ2-1; 9 nucleotides align to TRBD2. With V trimmed by 1 base and J by 8 bases, 7 bases remained unmatched. The V gene's germline CDR1 is SGHRS and CDR2 YFSETQ. The CDR3 is 15 amino acids. The CDR3 loop reads CASSLLPSGVHEQFF. CDR3 coding DNA: TGCGCCAGCAGCTTGTTGCCTAGCGGGGTGCATGAGCAGTTCTTC.

The chain links TRBV5-1 to TRBJ2-1; perhaps TRBD1 as D (6 bases). Germline V gene data show CDR1 as SGHRS and CDR2 as YFSETQ. The CDR3 sequence is 14 residues long. V was shortened by 3 bases and J by 0 bases, with 7 bases between the two germline ends. CDR3: CASSWTASYNEQFF. The CDR3 bases are TGCGCCAGCAGCTGGACAGCCTCCTACAATGAGCAGTTCTTC.

The gene calls are TRBV6-1 and TRBJ1-6; possibly TRBD1 for D (5 bases). The CDR3 is 15 amino acids. Trimming left V 6 bases short and J 10 bases short, with 19 bases between. Germline assignment: CDR1 MNHNS and CDR2 SASEGT. This CDR3 is CASSAEHRFGSPLHF. For the CDR3, the DNA is TGTGCCAGCAGCGCCGAGCACAGGTTCGGATCACCCCTCCACTTT.

The chain is built from TRBV15 and TRBJ1-1; D ambiguous. Germline CDR1 reads LNHNV; CDR2 reads YYDKDF (reference sequence). The CDR3 sequence is 14 residues long. V was trimmed by 0 bases and J by 1 base, leaving 6 bases between them. The CDR3 protein is CATSRDPGNTEAFF. The CDR3 nucleotides are TGTGCCACCAGCAGAGATCCGGGGAACACTGAAGCTTTCTTT.

This chain links TRBV18 with TRBJ2-1; D is perhaps TRBD1 (6 bases). The length of the CDR3 is 14 residues. V was trimmed by 6 bases and J by 9 bases, leaving 18 bases between them. Looked up from germline, CDR1 is KGHSH and CDR2 is LQKENI. CDR3 sequence: CASSRESRTAEQFF. CDR3 DNA: TGTGCCAGCTCCCGAGAGTCTAGGACAGCTGAGCAGTTCTTC.

The chain combines TRBV7-9 with TRBJ1-2; D not resolved. CDR1 is SEHNR and CDR2 is FQNEAQ in the germline V gene (reference sequence). The CDR3 consists of 15 residues. The germline V and J ends were trimmed by 5 bases and 1 base, with 14 bases remaining between them. In nucleotides, the CDR3 is TGTGCCAGCAGCCCCTCGGCGGCCGATAACTATGGCTACACCTTC. It yields the protein CASSPSAADNYGYTF.

The chain carries TRBV2 and TRBJ2-5; D is uncertain. The germline V and J ends were trimmed by 2 bases and 5 bases, with 6 bases remaining between them. The CDR3 length is 12 residues. The V gene's germline CDR1 is SNHLY and CDR2 FYNNEI. CDR3 in amino acids: CASSELVETQYF. CDR3 nucleotide sequence: TGTGCCAGCAGTGAATTAGTGGAGACCCAGTACTTC.

The rearrangement links TRBV18 to TRBJ1-1; 7 nucleotides agree with TRBD1. V trimming: 5 bases; J trimming: 2 bases; junction bases outside the gene matches: 11. The CDR3 loop spans 16 amino acids. Germline V gene data show CDR1 as KGHSH and CDR2 as LQKENI. The CDR3 sequence is CASSKGQSLLNTEAFF. The CDR3 region has the DNA TGTGCCAGCTCAAAGGGACAGTCTTTGCTTAACACTGAAGCTTTCTTT.

The chain uses TRBV28 and TRBJ2-7; D is uncertain. Germline V CDR1 and CDR2: MDHEN, SYDVKM. The CDR3 consists of 12 residues. Trimming took 3 bases from V and 4 from J, leaving 7 bases between them. The chain's CDR3 is CASSFELYEQYF. The CDR3 nucleotides read TGTGCCAGCAGTTTCGAACTTTACGAGCAGTACTTC.

This chain joins TRBV6-4 and TRBJ1-2, with D possibly being TRBD1 (5 bases). The CDR3 extends over 15 amino acids. From germline, CDR1 is MRHNA and CDR2 SNTAGT. With 6 bases removed from V and 2 bases from J, the gap between germline ends came to 16 bases. CDR3 region: CASRRTGDQNYGYTF. In DNA form, the CDR3 reads TGTGCCAGCAGAAGAACAGGTGACCAAAACTATGGCTACACCTTC.

This clone appeared a single time. V is TRBV2 and J is TRBJ1-1, with 9 positions matching TRBD1. After removal of 11 bases from V and 3 bases from J, the junction contained 7 bases not matched to a gene. Looked up from germline, CDR1 is SNHLY and CDR2 is FYNNEI. This CDR3 is built from 13 residues. The CDR3 here is CAGGQGRDTEAFF. The DNA for the CDR3 is TGTGCCGGTGGACAGGGGAGGGACACTGAAGCTTTCTTT.

As to this clone: Other DNA variants within this sample encode the same CDR3. The chain couples TRBV11-3 to TRBJ1-1; D may be TRBD1 (5 bases). The CDR3 runs 13 residues. Trimming pared 6 bases from V and 1 base from J, leaving 9 bases between. CDR1 and CDR2 (germline): SGHNT, YENEEA. CDR3 region: CASSLQENTEAFF. CDR3 DNA sequence: TGTGCCAGCAGTTTACAGGAGAACACTGAAGCTTTCTTT. The whole variable domain, filled in from reference TRBV11-3 and TRBJ1-1, reads EAGVVQSPRYKIIEKKQPVAFWCNPISGHNTLYWYLQNLGQGPELLIRYENEEAVDDSQLPKDRFSAERLKGVDSTLKIQPAELGDSAVYLCASSLQENTEAFFGQGTRLTVV.

This clone came up once. This chain links TRBV5-1 with TRBJ1-2; D is possibly TRBD1 (6 bases). The V end lost 2 bases, the J end lost 6 bases, and 14 bases lay between the germline ends. This CDR3 has 14 residues. CDR1 and CDR2 (germline): SGHRS, YFSETQ. In nucleotides, the CDR3 is TGCGCCAGCAGCTTAGACAGGACCACCGATGGCTACACCTTC. Its translation: CASSLDRTTDGYTF.

This clone is a singleton in its sample. This sequence joins TRBV18 and TRBJ1-1; D unresolved. Germline CDR1 reads KGHSH; CDR2 reads LQKENI. Between the trimmed V and J ends, which lost 0 bases and 1 base, there was a span of 6 bases. The CDR3 is 14 residues long. CDR3 sequence (DNA): TGTGCCAGCTCACCACCTAGTCGGAACACTGAAGCTTTCTTT. Its translation is CASSPPSRNTEAFF.

The chain employs TRBV2 and TRBJ1-5; tentative D call: TRBD1 (6 bases). This CDR3 region has 13 residues. The ends were cut back, 1 base at V and 11 bases at J, with 12 bases in the middle. CDR1 is SNHLY, CDR2 FYNNEI, per germline. The CDR3 region is CASSEGNRVTQHF. DNA for the CDR3: TGTGCCAGCAGTGAAGGGAACAGGGTGACCCAGCATTTT.

CDR3 DNA: TGTGCCACCAGCAGAGATTGGGGACTAGCGGGAGGGGAGCTGTTTTTT. This gives the protein CATSRDWGLAGGELFF. This chain uses TRBV15 with TRBJ2-2; 13 nucleotides match TRBD2. This CDR3 has 16 amino acids. J was trimmed by 8 bases and V by 0 bases; bases with no gene match: 3. Germline V CDR1 and CDR2: LNHNV, YYDKDF (reference sequence).

The chain has TRBV19 and TRBJ1-1; no clear D. CDR1 and CDR2 from the germline V gene are LNHDA and SQIVND (reference sequence). The CDR3 totals 15 residues. Trimming cost V 3 bases and J 1 base, with 12 bases left between them. CDR3 DNA: TGTGCCAGTAGTATTGGCGGCAGACCGAACACTGAAGCTTTCTTT. Translated, it gives CASSIGGRPNTEAFF.

This sequence joins TRBV30 and TRBJ1-1, with 7 nucleotides matching TRBD1. With 8 bases clipped from V and 4 bases from J, the junction kept 10 bases outside the gene matches. Germline loops: CDR1 GTSNPN, CDR2 SVGIG (reference sequence). CDR3 length: 13 residues. The CDR3 region has the DNA TGTGCCATTCAGACAGGGCAAGTCACTGAAGCTTTCTTT. Its protein is CAIQTGQVTEAFF.

This chain connects TRBV1 to TRBJ2-2; the table assigns TRBD2, which was not confirmed against the DNA. TRBV1 counts as a pseudogene. This CDR3 spans 16 amino acids. The CDR3 spells CTSSQGLAGNTGELFF. The CDR3 nucleotides read TGCACCAGCAGCCAGGGACTAGCGGGGAACACCGGGGAGCTGTTTTTT.

The chain couples TRBV6-4 to TRBJ1-2; D is unclear. V gave up 3 bases and J gave up 7 bases, with 15 bases separating them. Germline CDR1 reads MRHNA; CDR2 reads SNTAGT. The CDR3 loop spans 14 amino acids. CDR3 protein: CASSEGDNLGGYTF. In nucleotides, the CDR3 is TGTGCCAGCAGTGAAGGCGACAATTTGGGTGGCTACACCTTC.

The genes are TRBV7-2 and TRBJ1-2; D unresolved. V gave up 1 base and J gave up 0 bases, with 12 bases separating them. The germline V gene encodes CDR1 SGHTA and CDR2 FQGNSA. The CDR3 has 16 amino acids. The CDR3 is CASSLGGSLTNYGYTF. CDR3 coding DNA: TGTGCCAGCAGCTTAGGCGGCAGCCTCACTAACTATGGCTACACCTTC.

This sequence joins TRBV10-3 and TRBJ2-7, with a weak D call TRBD1 (6 bases). The CDR3 is 12 amino acids. Germline CDR1 reads ENHRY; CDR2 reads SYGVKD. Trimming removed 6 bases at V and 6 bases at J, with 12 bases between. The CDR3 nucleotides are TGTGCCATCAGGAGGACACAGGGCGAGCAGTACTTC. Its translation is CAIRRTQGEQYF.

The V and J genes are TRBV19 and TRBJ1-1; 7 bases are shared with TRBD1. The CDR3 extends over 15 amino acids. With V trimmed by 10 bases and J by 1 base, 12 bases remained unmatched. Germline V gene lookup returns CDR1 LNHDA and CDR2 SQIVND (reference sequence). The CDR3: CATSRDRAKNTEAFF. The CDR3 DNA is TGTGCCACCAGTCGCGACAGGGCGAAGAACACTGAAGCTTTCTTT.

The V and J genes are TRBV7-2 and TRBJ1-2; 8 bases match TRBD1. This CDR3 is built from 13 residues. Per germline, CDR1 SGHTA and CDR2 FQGNSA. The V segment lost 5 bases and the J segment 4 bases; nucleotides outside the gene matches: 3. CDR3 sequence: CASSTGGIYGYTF. In nucleotides, the CDR3 is TGTGCCAGCAGCACAGGGGGAATCTATGGCTACACCTTC.

This rearrangement joins TRBV7-2 to TRBJ1-3; no clear D. The germline gives CDR1 SGHTA, CDR2 FQGNSA. The ends were cut back, 5 bases at V and 0 bases at J, with 11 bases in the middle. The CDR3 contains 15 residues. The CDR3 here is CASSMEVPSGNTIYF. Written as DNA, the CDR3 is TGTGCCAGCAGCATGGAGGTCCCCTCTGGAAACACCATATATTTT.

The chain employs TRBV2 and TRBJ1-5; 7 bases agree with TRBD1. Unmatched junction bases numbered 9, after V lost 6 bases and J lost 4 bases. Germline V CDR1 and CDR2: SNHLY, FYNNEI. The CDR3 totals 15 residues. CDR3 DNA: TGTGCCAGCAGCGCATTGACAGGGCAGAATCAGCCCCAGCATTTT. This translates into CASSALTGQNQPQHF.

The chain employs TRBV19 and TRBJ2-5; 7 bases are shared with TRBD1. Trimming removed 4 bases from V and 5 bases from J; junction bases left unmatched: 10. Looked up from germline, CDR1 is LNHDA and CDR2 is SQIVND (reference sequence). This CDR3 contains 15 residues. This CDR3 is CASSRQGVRRETQYF. The CDR3 region has the DNA TGTGCCAGTAGTAGACAGGGAGTTAGGCGGGAGACCCAGTACTTC.

This chain links TRBV7-8 with TRBJ1-5; 7 nucleotides agree with TRBD1. The CDR3 is made up of 17 amino acids. Germline V CDR1 and CDR2: SGHVS, FQNEAQ. V lost 5 bases to trimming and J lost 2 bases; unmatched junction nucleotides: 12. CDR3 in amino acids: CASSPGTDLDGNQPQHF. In nucleotides, the CDR3 is TGTGCCAGCAGCCCGGGGACAGACCTTGATGGCAATCAGCCCCAGCATTTT.

This clone was recorded once. The rearrangement uses TRBV4-3 and TRBJ1-1, with 10 bases that match TRBD1. The junction had 2 bases not matched to a gene; V was cut back by 4 bases and J by 3 bases. The germline V gene has CDR1 LGHNA and CDR2 YSLEER. The length of the CDR3 is 14 residues. Written as DNA, the CDR3 is TGCGCCAGCAGCCCTGGGACAGGGGACACTGAAGCTTTCTTT. Residues: CASSPGTGDTEAFF.